Sequencing of this T cell receptor beta chain was carried out in a study of T-cell reconstitution after alpha-beta-depleted transplantation in children (TCRdb year 2016). Regarding the research as a whole: The study quantitatively tracked T-cell immune reconstitution after TCRalphabeta/CD19-depleted allogeneic hematopoietic cell transplantation in children using TCR repertoire profiling.

Trimming accounts for 0 bases at V and 7 bases at J, while the number of junction bases matched to no gene is 6. For CDR1 and CDR2, the germline V gene (reference sequence) lists DFQATT and SNEGSKA. Measured from the cysteine to the phenylalanine, the CDR3 is 14 residues long. The kept DNA is CDR3 alone, 42 bases in frame from the first base. Libraries were made using PCR. TCRdb lists the instrument as Illumina HiSeq 2500. To normalize quantification of the TCRbeta repertoire, the TCR libraries were built with molecular barcoding that relied on unique molecular identifiers. TCRdb itself trimmed the public reads at Q25 with fastp, ran MiXCR and retained productive beta chains. Duplicate CDR3 protein sequences are folded into a single record with the most common DNA and genes. In this sample the table shows some 550,000 distinct CDR3 sequences, around 18% of which occur a single time. Roughly 3.3% of the sample is held by the ten biggest clonotypes.

This clonotype appeared a few times. No antigen is known for it. One base away there is no much larger clone; base qualities are not given. The specimen was PBMCs from the stem cell graft donor, collected from the stem cell graft. This receptor chain uses TRBV20-1 and TRBJ2-1, and 7 bases in between align with TRBD2. The sequence was obtained from a human donor who donated a stem cell graft to a child with acute lymphoblastic leukemia. The CDR3 region reads CSARDRTGGNEQFF. Here is the DNA: TGCAGTGCTAGAGATAGAACGGGAGGAAATGAGCAGTTCTTC.